Below, one T cell receptor (beta chain) is given with its context. Antigen specificity is unknown. The data are from a study of human thymus T cells. Study-level points and caveats: Seemingly biased V and J gene usage marked thymic and blood repertoires.

Only in-frame clones appear in the TCRdb table, and some are missing; sequencing was by immunoSEQ multiplex PCR. The sample lists tens of thousands of clones; roughly 95% were seen once. This CDR3 has 16 amino acids. CDR1 MDHEN and CDR2 SYDVKM come from the germline V gene. Losses at the gene ends were 5 bases for V and 1 base for J; bases not matched to a gene: 9. From resections taken during corrective heart surgery, the thymus tissue was obtained. Sequencing was carried out using thymus tissue. The chain couples TRBV28 to TRBJ2-5, with 8 bases lining up with TRBD2. The clonotype was recovered from a girl in the first two years of life with a congenital heart defect but otherwise immunologically healthy. The CDR3 coding sequence is TGTGCCAGCAGTCGAGACAGCGGGGGTGGCCAAGAGACCCAGTACTTC. Its translation is CASSRDSGGGQETQYF.